This record concerns one T cell receptor (beta chain) sequence. The sample belongs to a study of metastatic and nonmetastatic thyroid tumors. Via MiXCR, TCRdb re-called the PCR reads. This table holds roughly 12,000 clones, about 31% found once. Before thyroid surgery, none of the patients had received any treatment. This CDR3 region has 14 residues. Trimming took off 3 bases at V and 3 bases at J, with 9 bases between the two ends. Germline values: CDR1 KGHSH, CDR2 LQKENI. V gene TRBV18 combines with J gene TRBJ1-5, with D maybe TRBD1 (5 bases). The TCR sequence derives from a female donor with papillary thyroid cancer or a benign thyroid nodule (not recorded which). Some clones in this sample may be carry-over from other donors' samples. Sequencing was carried out using tumor tissue. The CDR3 here is CASSPRGYNQPQHF. The CDR3 nucleotides read TGTGCCAGCTCACCTCGGGGCTACAATCAGCCCCAGCATTTT.